The 4 T cell receptor beta chains below come from one sample, sequenced in a study of Graves' ophthalmopathy and Graves' hyperthyroidism. Using RNA transcripts, the TCR beta CDR3 regions were amplified. HTBI-primed RT-PCR formed the first round, and a multiplex PCR formed the second. TCRdb processed the multiplex PCR reads anew with MiXCR; each CDR3 protein has one entry. The sample lists under 400,000 distinct CDR3 sequences, around a sixth occurring once. The specimen was peripheral blood. The receptors originated from an adult man with Graves' ophthalmopathy.

This clonotype was seen many times. A much larger clonotype is one base distant, so this may be a read error. The chain links TRBV20-1 to TRBJ2-7, with 8 bases fitting TRBD2. The germline CDR1 and CDR2 sequences are DFQATT and SNEGSKA (reference sequence). This CDR3 region has 14 residues. The CDR3, as DNA: TGCAGTACTAACCCGGGAGGGCCGTCCTCCGAGCAGTACTTC. Translating it yields CSTNPGGPSSEQYF.

This clonotype was counted ten times or more. The gene calls are TRBV7-8 and TRBJ2-7; TRBD1 aligns across 8 bases. With 4 bases clipped from V and 3 bases from J, the junction kept 8 bases outside the gene matches. This CDR3 contains 15 residues. The germline V gene encodes CDR1 SGHVS and CDR2 FQNEAQ. In DNA form, the CDR3 reads TGTGCCAGCAGCTCTCCGGAGACAGGGGTCTACGAGCAGTACTTC. Translation gives CASSSPETGVYEQYF.

This clonotype came up many times. This chain joins TRBV11-2 and TRBJ2-7; 7 bases align to TRBD2. Germline assignment: CDR1 SGHAT and CDR2 FQNNGV. J lost 3 bases, V lost 4 bases, and 12 bases had no gene match. The CDR3 loop spans 16 amino acids. The CDR3 DNA reads TGTGCCAGCAGCTCCACAACTAGCGCGGCCGACTACGAGCAGTACTTC. This codes for CASSSTTSAADYEQYF.

This clonotype showed up many times. This chain connects TRBV6-5 to TRBJ1-2; 7 positions match TRBD1. Germline CDR1 and CDR2: MNHEY and SVGAGI. The CDR3 totals 14 residues. Unmatched junction bases numbered 6, after V lost 0 bases and J lost 8 bases. CDR3: CASSYSKGALGYTF. For the CDR3, the DNA is TGTGCCAGCAGTTACTCGAAGGGGGCGCTCGGCTACACCTTC.